This T cell receptor (beta chain) appears in the sequencing data of a study of cytomegalovirus exposure and HLA in healthy donors (dated by TCRdb to about 2017). In terms of the full investigation: In an earlier analysis of around 540 of the donors, around 290 Gb of sequence data and 95 million to 130 million unique TCR beta sequences from 180 million or so T cells were reported. Using immunosequencing, the study profiled T cell repertoires from fewer than 850 subjects and related those repertoires to cytomegalovirus serostatus. An earlier analysis of 500 to 650 of the donors applied high-throughput TCR beta sequencing to assess whether each TCR beta V gene segment acted as functional or pseudogenic. Across some 400 genotyped donors of the cohort, an average of approximately 220,000 unique TCR beta nucleotide sequences per donor were sequenced, and roughly 20% of those sequences were non-productive. To predict cytomegalovirus infection status, the study combined high-throughput TCR immunosequencing, statistical association of individual TCRs with disease status, and machine learning. The aim of the study was to test whether cataloging public T cell receptors could identify signatures of past pathogen exposure. HLA typing included class I and class II loci at four-digit resolution. An early release covering about 600 HLA-typed donors comprised approximately 300 gigabases of sequencing data and 65 million to 100 million unique TCR sequences. To study patterns of TCR occurrence, a later analysis re-analyzed previously published TCR beta repertoires from hundreds of donors and added high-resolution HLA genotyping. A separate validation cohort of about 110 different subjects was used in addition to the approximately 610-subject first cohort. Four to six DR-DQ haplotypes were handled as single units for association and clustering because linkage in the cohort was strong. Typing coverage differed by locus: A, B, C, DRB1 and DQB1 were typed in roughly 629-630 donors, DQA1 in about 500, DPA1 in approximately 600, and DPB1 in roughly 450. A later genetic analysis took genome-wide SNP genotypes for about three fifths of the roughly 670 donors and used that subset as a discovery cohort. Alongside the repertoire data, information on donor age, sex, ethnicity and CMV serostatus was compiled. The genetic ancestry cluster associated with self-reported Caucasian donors included approximately 85% of the 300 to 450 genotyped donors. All discovery cohort repertoires had been generated on a single sequencing platform. The later analysis used no new phenotypic data to find candidate immune exposures, relying instead on TCR beta sequences and their occurrence across donors. Summary of the overall study and its limitations: A later analysis reported that several top co-occurrence clusters appeared linked to parvovirus B19, influenza, CMV and Epstein-Barr virus. A later genetic analysis reported fewer N-insertions in productive TCRs among donors in an Asian-associated ancestry cluster than the roughly 700-donor mean. CMV serostatus was the only immune exposure information available for the cohort. Because counts were too low, 15 or so rarely observed V segments, including chromosome 9 orphons, were excluded from the earlier analysis of 500 to 700 of the donors. Linkage disequilibrium might explain the correlated functional status among segregating V segments, but an unknown experimental factor could not be ruled out. The authors suggested that the approach could potentially be extended to other disease states and immunological phenotypes. In a later genetic analysis, a missense DCLRE1C variant was associated with V-gene and J-gene trimming of TCR beta chains, and the association was replicated in an independent cohort. Most CMV-associated TCR beta chains appeared to be HLA-restricted in a later analysis, and the HLA associations seemed to be driven largely by CMV exposure. This cohort had only TCR beta chains sequenced, and the lack of alpha or paired-chain data limited which features could be detected. A group of highly shared sequence variants was considered likely to be a technical artifact of the sequencing pipeline. Strong co-occurrence of HLA alleles, especially DR and DQ, made assigning TCR associations to individual alleles difficult. In a later analysis, TCR association rates were found to vary across HLA loci, with the most associated TCRs seen for DRB1 alleles and the fewest for HLA-C alleles. The 87-base-pair reads could not distinguish some IMGT-functional V segments, including TRBV6-2 and TRBV6-3, so those segments were excluded. A further reported finding was that TCR beta sequences accurately predicted the HLA-A and HLA-B alleles for most subjects in the first cohort. In vitro tests confirmed that three of the cytomegalovirus-associated TCR beta chains recognize cytomegalovirus antigens. Across donors, most TCR sequences were observed very rarely, whereas some public TCRs were present in many individuals. In an earlier analysis of about 540 of the donors, most TCR beta V segments were observed in productive rearrangements about 90% or about 30% of the time, broadly matching IMGT annotations. In the study, some 180 TCR beta chains were listed as associated with cytomegalovirus. A later analysis found that HLA-associated TCR beta chains were more clonally expanded and had lower generation probabilities than equally common non-associated chains. Because HLA typing was unavailable for some donors at each locus, only the typed subset was used in association tests. The classifier was reported to diagnose cytomegalovirus status with high specificity and sensitivity in both the original cohort and the validation cohort. Specific HLA alleles were associated with 18,000 or so TCR beta sequences at a false discovery rate of 0.05 in a later analysis. Presence/absence analyses assumed roughly uniform sequencing depth across donors, an assumption that may not hold.

For this clone: The specificity of this receptor is unknown. No much larger clonotype is one base removed from it; base qualities were not supplied.

In total, roughly 670 healthy bone marrow donors made up the cohort. All cohort members were sampled while nominally healthy, although unrecorded immune exposures were likely present. The donor tested CMV seronegative and was one of the 352 seronegative cohort members. A peripheral blood sample was collected from each donor, and TCR beta sequencing was performed on peripheral blood mononuclear cells. Genomic DNA extraction from the blood cell samples was performed with the Qiagen DNeasy Blood Extraction Kit. The library was obtained by the immunoSEQ multiplex PCR assay. The multiplex PCR relied on a mix of 60 forward primers for TCR Vbeta segments and 13 reverse primers for TCR Jbeta segments. The CDR3 region of rearranged TCR beta genes was amplified from genomic DNA by a multiplex PCR assay. On the Illumina HiSeq System, the amplified TCR beta libraries were sequenced as 87-base-pair reads. In the authors' own workflow: In a later analysis, about 80 million unique TCR beta chains were counted across the 500 to 850 repertoires, and approximately 9.9 million of these chains were shared by at least two donors. Raw reads were error-corrected and collapsed into unique sequences with a nearest-neighbor algorithm that merged closely related sequences to remove PCR and sequencing errors. CDR3 sequences were aligned to IMGT reference sequences to assign V, D and J gene segments. Each retained sequence needed at least a six-nucleotide match to both a V gene segment and a J gene segment. A rearrangement counted as productive if the CDR3 had no stop codons and remained in frame with V and J, and every other rearrangement counted as non-productive. Following IMGT convention, CDR3 was defined as the stretch from the second conserved V-encoded cysteine up to the conserved J-encoded phenylalanine. The earlier analysis of 550 to 650 of the donors excluded any sequence lacking an unambiguous match to a single V gene segment. An earlier analysis of a few hundred of the donors classified V segments as functional when productive rearrangements were above 56.7% and as segregating when the standard deviation between donors was above 5%. A statistical classification framework was built for diagnosing cytomegalovirus status from the catalog of TCR beta chain sequences. V and J gene assignment, in a later analysis, came from comparing TCR nucleotide sequences with IMGT/GENE-DB human TR gene sequences. Using the TCRdist pipeline, a later analysis assigned CDR3 sequences along with most-parsimonious VDJ recombination scenarios. A later analysis defined each TCR beta chain by its CDR3 amino acid sequence plus V-gene family, and excluded reads lacking a unique V-gene family. As a way to deal with suspected cross-contamination and a sequencing artifact, a later analysis dropped hundreds of nucleotide sequences that were highly shared and had low generation probability. For each public chain, a later analysis derived a clonal expansion index from normalized ranks of inferred template counts within each repertoire. Generation probabilities in a later analysis came from a VDJ recombination model fitted to out-of-frame rearrangements, and those results were checked against IGoR. In a later analysis, TCR-TCR, TCR-HLA and TCR-CMV co-occurrence was scored with hypergeometric tests, and a repertoire-size bias correction was applied to TCR pairs. To estimate false discovery rates, a later analysis permuted the HLA or CMV assignments 20 times. In a later analysis, co-occurring TCRs were grouped using DBSCAN, with TCRdist sequence similarity added in when clustering inside HLA-allele-positive subsets. Co-occurrence clustering excluded repertoires with fewer than 30,000 or more than 120,000 public chains, plus five with anomalous nucleotide sharing. The table was pulled from immuneACCESS by TCRdb, which kept in-frame rearrangements only. Such tables lose some clones; where checked, under half of the loss comes from unresolved V genes, and the rest has no known cause. For V, J and clone size, that table is used; D and trimming come from the DNA. Recorded for this sample are about 150,000 clones; over 70% of them occurred a single time. 2.5% to 3.5% of the sample is held by the ten biggest clonotypes.

CDR1 and CDR2 (MNHNS, SASEGT) derive from the germline V gene. The CDR3 has 15 amino acids, counting the end cysteine and phenylalanine. Left in the record is the CDR3 DNA by itself, 45 bases read in frame from the first base. After removal of 5 bases from V and 0 bases from J, the junction retains 6 bases not matched to a gene. Sequencing input: PBMCs. The TCR comes from a man in his forties or fifties in good health and CMV-seronegative. The receptor chain draws on TRBV6-1 and TRBJ2-5; 7 nucleotides in the junction match TRBD2. In nucleotide form, the sequence is TGTGCCAGCAGTATGAGCGGGGCGTACCAAGAGACCCAGTACTTC. It encodes CASSMSGAYQETQYF.